Below are 4 T cell receptor beta chains sequenced from a single sample in a study of cytomegalovirus exposure and HLA in healthy donors. Sequencing was performed with immunoSEQ multiplex PCR; in TCRdb, only in-frame clones are kept and a portion is missing. There are roughly 260,000 clones in the sample; 90% occur only once, and 0.35% to 0.4% lies in the top ten. Sequences were obtained from PBMCs. These receptors originate from a woman aged 18-30 years in good health and CMV-seronegative.

The chain employs TRBV28 and TRBJ1-6; D gene uncertain. Trimming removed 4 bases from V and 8 bases from J, with 15 bases in between. From germline, CDR1 is MDHEN and CDR2 SYDVKM. The CDR3 totals 15 residues. The CDR3: CASSSPESPHSPLHF. CDR3 nucleotide sequence: TGTGCCAGCAGTTCCCCGGAGAGCCCCCATTCACCCCTCCACTTT.

This chain connects TRBV6-1 to TRBJ1-1; D call uncertain. V lost 5 bases and J lost 6, with 7 bases in between. Germline CDR1 reads MNHNS; CDR2 reads SASEGT. CDR3 length equals 11 residues. The CDR3 sequence is CASSPPAEAFF. The CDR3 coding sequence is TGTGCCAGCAGTCCCCCAGCTGAAGCTTTCTTT.

J is TRBJ1-4 and V is TRBV27, with D possibly TRBD1 on 5 matching bases. Trimming shortened V by 6 bases and J by 7 bases, and 15 bases separated the two germline ends. The V gene's germline CDR1 is MNHEY and CDR2 SMNVEV (reference sequence). CDR3 size: 14 residues. Here the CDR3 reads CASRKDTLGEKLFF. The DNA of the CDR3 is TGTGCCAGCAGGAAGGACACCTTGGGTGAAAAACTGTTTTTT. The full variable domain, its missing parts supplied by reference TRBV27 and TRBJ1-4, is EAQVTQNPRYLITVTGKKLTVTCSQNMNHEYMSWYRQDPGLGLRQIYYSMNVEVTDKGDVPEGYKVSRKEKRNFPLILESPSPNQTSLYFCASRKDTLGEKLFFGSGTQLSVL.

The chain combines TRBV7-9 with TRBJ1-1, with a possible D match to TRBD1 (5 bases). Per germline, CDR1 SEHNR and CDR2 FQNEAQ (reference sequence). This CDR3 is built from 15 residues. V lost 3 bases to trimming and J lost 1 base, with 12 bases between them. CDR3 nucleotides: TGTGCCAGCAGCTTCCCCCCCGGGGGGAACACTGAAGCTTTCTTT. Translation: CASSFPPGGNTEAFF.